The sequence of this T cell receptor beta chain was determined in a study of identical twins. Using its own MiXCR run on the 5' RACE reads, TCRdb lists one record per CDR3 protein. The repertoire consists of 300,000 or so distinct CDR3 sequences, with roughly 9.7% occurring once and the leading ten covering 6% to 8.5%. V shed 8 bases and J 7 bases; nucleotides not matched to a gene: 5. The CDR3 has 13 amino acids. Germline-derived CDR1 and CDR2 are MGHDK and SYGVNS. These same data were also listed under a study on yellow fever vaccine responses in identical twins.

Sequencing was carried out using CD8+ T cells sorted from blood. This clonotype was obtained from a woman aged 18-29 years in good health. This chain links TRBV25-1 with TRBJ2-2; TRBD1 aligns across 9 bases. DNA of the CDR3: TGTGCCAGCGTACAGGGGGCCGGCGGGGAGCTGTTTTTT. Translation gives CASVQGAGGELFF.